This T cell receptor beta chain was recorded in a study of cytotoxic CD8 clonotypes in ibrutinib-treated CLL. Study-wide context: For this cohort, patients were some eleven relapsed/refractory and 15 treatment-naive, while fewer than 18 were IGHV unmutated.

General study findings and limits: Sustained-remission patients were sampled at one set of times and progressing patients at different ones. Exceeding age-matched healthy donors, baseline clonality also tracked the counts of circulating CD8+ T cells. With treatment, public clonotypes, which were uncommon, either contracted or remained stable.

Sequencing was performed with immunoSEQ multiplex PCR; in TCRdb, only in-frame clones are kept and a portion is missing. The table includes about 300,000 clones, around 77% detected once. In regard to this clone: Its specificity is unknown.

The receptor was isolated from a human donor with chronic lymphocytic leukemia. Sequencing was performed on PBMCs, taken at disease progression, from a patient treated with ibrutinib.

The DNA of the CDR3 is TGTGCCAGCAGCTTAGGGGCAGGCGACTATGGCTACACCTTC. Residues: CASSLGAGDYGYTF. The chain uses TRBV7-2 and TRBJ1-2; no firm D call. The CDR3 sequence is 14 residues long. Germline V gene sequence: CDR1 SGHTA, CDR2 FQGNSA. V was clipped by 1 base and J by 3 bases, with 9 bases between them. Complete variable domain (other parts from reference TRBV7-2 and TRBJ1-2): GAGVSQSPSNKVTEKGKDVELRCDPISGHTALYWYRQSLGQGLEFLIYFQGNSAPDKSGLPSDRFSAERTGGSVSTLTIQRTQQEDSAVYLCASSLGAGDYGYTFGSGTRLTVV.